Sequencing of this T cell receptor beta chain was carried out in a study of CD8 T cells in Susac syndrome (dated by TCRdb to the late 2010s). With respect to the entire study: Repertoire sequencing was used to test whether CD8+ T cell activation and differentiation in Susac syndrome was antigen driven. CD8+ T cell repertoire clonality was compared between eleven to twelve healthy donors, approximately 14 Susac syndrome patients and fewer than 19 multiple sclerosis patients.

Broad study findings and their caveats: The number of individuals in the TCR sequencing and HLA analysis was recognized as being relatively small.

Peripheral blood CD8+ and CD4+ T cells from healthy donors, Susac syndrome patients and multiple sclerosis patients were profiled by high-throughput TCR beta sequencing. The multiple sclerosis controls were treatment-naive patients whose relapsing-remitting disease, either stable or active, fulfilled the revised McDonald criteria. CD8+ TEMRA cells were enriched by FACS, while bulk CD8+ and CD4+ T cells were purified by magnetic negative isolation. Blood was collected in EDTA tubes and processed within 24 hours, with PBMCs isolated through density gradient centrifugation. PBMCs intended for TCR sequencing were frozen in liquid nitrogen and were later thawed in a 37 degrees C water bath. Purity of sorted or isolated CD4+, CD8+ and CD8+ TEMRA cells was at least 90%. RNA was extracted using the RNeasy kit, and roughly 0.5 to 1 microgram was reverse transcribed with random hexamers. The immunoSEQ multiplex PCR assay, which covers 54 Vbeta and 13 Jbeta segments, was used to amplify TCR beta CDR3 regions. To correct PCR amplification bias, a synthetic template baseline was used for both primer optimization and computational correction. Per the authors' processing: Reads were annotated to V, D and J genes per IMGT and analyzed with immunoSEQ Analyzer, keeping only productive sequences. To calculate clonality, Shannon entropy was normalized by log2 of the number of productive unique sequences and then subtracted from one. For each patient and control, public and private clones were evaluated within the 100 most prevalent clones. Susac-specific clones were defined as absent from healthy and MS cohorts, over a thousand published viral clones and other ImmuneACCESS disease sequences. Through fastp at Q25 and MiXCR, TCRdb rebuilt clones from the public reads, retaining in-frame beta chains. Merged by CDR3 protein, the rows form single entries marked with the most common genes and DNA. In this record, the V and J calls reflect TCRdb's handling and not the investigators' own analysis. The sample contains 250,000 to 300,000 distinct CDR3 sequences, around 85% of them found a single time. Around 0.21% of the sample rests with the top ten.

This clonotype was detected once. Its antigen target is currently unknown. Nothing much larger sits one base from this clone, and base qualities are not available. Just one read gives weak support. The receptor comes from a human donor with multiple sclerosis. Material: CD8+ T cells from PBMCs.

At the DNA level, the sequence is TGCGCCAGCAGCCCTATACCTCCGGGTGTGGGGGATGAGCAGTTCTTC. This codes for CASSPIPPGVGDEQFF. The chain couples TRBV5-1 to TRBJ2-1; the D call could be TRBD1 or TRBD2, with each sharing 5 bases. Inclusive of the bounding cysteine and phenylalanine, the CDR3 is 16 residues long. This entry keeps only the CDR3 DNA: 48 bases, framed from base 1. V is shortened by 4 bases, J by 8 bases, and the region joining them spans 22 bases. The germline V gene yields SGHRS for CDR1 and YFSETQ for CDR2.